This paragraph covers one T cell receptor (beta chain) sequence. Its antigen is as yet unknown. These data belong to a study of OX40 agonist ivuxolimab in advanced cancers. Study findings and constraints: Several nonresponders also turned out to have low normalized T-cell clonal expansion.

Produced via immunoSEQ multiplex PCR; TCRdb's table is partial and in-frame only. The data contain about 76,000 clones, about 89% of them seen just once; the ten biggest clones take up roughly 13%. V was trimmed by 3 bases and J by 4 bases, leaving 5 bases between them. The CDR3 runs 11 residues. The germline gives CDR1 SGHDT, CDR2 YYEEEE. The TCR sequence derives from an adult with an advanced solid tumor such as melanoma, head and neck, liver or kidney cancer. The chain joins TRBV5-6 to TRBJ2-7; D ambiguous. Here the sequenced sample was CD4+ or CD8+ T cells sorted from blood, taken in a trial of the OX40 agonist ivuxolimab. This CDR3 is CASSCLYEQYF. CDR3 sequence (DNA): TGTGCCAGCAGCTGCCTGTACGAGCAGTACTTC.